This TCR beta chain was identified during a study of PD-1 blockade in classical Hodgkin lymphoma (TCRdb year 2020). Regarding the study in general: Nivolumab dosing was 3 mg/kg intravenously every 2 weeks, continuing until either disease progression or unacceptable toxicity. To define a peripheral blood immune signature of response to PD-1 blockade in classical Hodgkin lymphoma, the study combined TCR beta sequencing with CyTOF. Broader findings and caveats from the paper: Baseline TCR diversity was reported to be lower in newly diagnosed patients than in healthy donors and to be lower still in relapsed/refractory patients. The study was limited to a single clinical trial cohort, and causes of repertoire differences, possibly disease activity or prior therapy, remained undefined. Patients starting nivolumab less than 1 year after ASCT had lower diversity and were excluded from later analyses to avoid confounding by immune reconstitution. Among trial patients, those achieving complete response had baseline diversity similar to that of newly diagnosed patients, while diversity was significantly lower in partial responders and progressors. CD4+ but not CD8+ TCR diversity rose significantly by C4D1 (p=0.0027 vs p=0.16), most apparent in complete responders (p=0.02).

Turning to this clone: This receptor's antigen is unknown. Nothing much larger sits one base from this clone, and base qualities are not available.

Spanning cysteine to phenylalanine, the CDR3 consists of 15 amino acids. Only the CDR3 region is kept as DNA, spanning 45 bases read in frame from base 1. CDR1 and CDR2 were assigned from the germline V gene as MGHRA and YSYEKL. V lost 3 bases and J lost 2 bases; the stretch between them is 11 bases long. The Qiagen DNeasy kit was used to extract genomic DNA both from unsorted PBMCs and from the negatively selected CD4+ and CD8+ fractions. TCR beta CDR3 regions were subjected to amplification by immunoSEQ multiplex PCR with primers that anneal to V and J segments. A synthetic immune receptor repertoire was used to minimize amplification bias, and remaining bias was computationally removed after sequencing. From the authors' description of their analysis: Repertoire diversity was quantified as the Shannon entropy index using custom Python scripts. Unsorted, CD4+ and CD8+ repertoires were examined separately, except in combined analyses, for which CD4+ and CD8+ sequences were merged in silico. A clone was considered expanded if an increase in frequency of at least 2-fold after treatment relative to C1D1 was found, and a pseudocount of 0.5 was applied to clones undetected at baseline. Clones with 0 or 1 copy at C1D1 were defined as singleton clones, while clones with 2 or more copies were defined as non-singleton clones. Clones expanded in unsorted samples were labelled as CD4+, CD8+ or unknown by matching protein sequences in sorted samples from the same patient. Diversity changes from C1D1 to C4D1 were tested in paired samples using Wilcoxon tests. What TCRdb holds here is the immuneACCESS table cut down to in-frame rearrangements. Part of the clones is not present; checked against another copy, under half of the missing clones reflect an unresolved V gene, and the others are unexplained. The V and J calls and clone size are taken from that table; D and trimming were inferred from the DNA. This sample has fewer than 50,000 clones in its table, and about 90% of those were observed once. The ten biggest clones cover about a tenth of the sample.

This sample's time point label indicates: cycle 1 day 1 (C1D1), immediately before nivolumab initiation. All trial patients had relapsed after autologous stem cell transplantation, with cohorts A, B and C differing in prior brentuximab vedotin exposure. The trial cohort comprised 60 or so patients with relapsed/refractory classical Hodgkin lymphoma whose best overall responses were complete response, partial response or progressive disease. Single-agent nivolumab was administered to trial patients in the multi-cohort phase II CheckMate 205 trial. An independent review committee assessed best overall response by applying the 2007 International Working Group response criteria. Trial PBMCs were obtained immediately prior to nivolumab initiation (C1D1) and on therapy at cycle 2 day 1 and cycle 4 day 1. After peripheral blood was drawn into 8 mL Vacutainer Cell Preparation Tubes, PBMCs were isolated by centrifugation and then cryopreserved.

Specimen: peripheral blood mononuclear cells (PBMCs), collected at baseline. Recombination linked TRBV4-1 to TRBJ2-1; the D gene lacks a confident call. This TCR came from a human donor with classical Hodgkin lymphoma. The CDR3 is CASSQPDQPYNEQFF. The DNA sequence is TGCGCCAGCAGCCAGCCGGATCAGCCCTACAATGAGCAGTTCTTC.